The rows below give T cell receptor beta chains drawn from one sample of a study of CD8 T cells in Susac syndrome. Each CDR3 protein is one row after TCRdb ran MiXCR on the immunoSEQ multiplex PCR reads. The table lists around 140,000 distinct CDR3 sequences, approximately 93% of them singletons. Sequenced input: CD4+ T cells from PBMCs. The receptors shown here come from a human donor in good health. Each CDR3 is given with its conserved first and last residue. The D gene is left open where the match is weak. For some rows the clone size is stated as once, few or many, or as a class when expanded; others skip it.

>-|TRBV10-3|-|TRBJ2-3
CAISPTGSTDTQYF
TGTGCCATCAGCCCGACAGGTAGCACAGATACGCAGTATTTT
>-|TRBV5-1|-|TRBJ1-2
CASSGYREVGYTF
TGCGCCAGCAGCGGATACAGGGAGGTTGGCTACACCTTC
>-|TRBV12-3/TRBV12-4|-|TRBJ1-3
CACRQGLSGNTIYF
TGTGCATGTCGGCAGGGACTCTCTGGAAACACCATATATTTT
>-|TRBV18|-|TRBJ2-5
CASGRQGGGETQYF
TGTGCCAGCGGTAGACAGGGAGGCGGAGAGACCCAGTACTTC
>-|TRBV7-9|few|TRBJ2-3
CASSFSLAISNTQYF
TGTGCCAGCAGCTTCTCCCTAGCGATCTCCAATACGCAGTATTTT
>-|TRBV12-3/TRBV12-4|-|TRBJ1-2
CASSPRIGLRAGYTF
TGTGCCAGCAGTCCGAGGATAGGACTTAGAGCTGGCTACACCTTC
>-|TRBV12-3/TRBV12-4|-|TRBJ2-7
CASSFGQRYEQYF
TGTGCCAGCAGTTTTGGGCAACGCTACGAGCAGTACTTC
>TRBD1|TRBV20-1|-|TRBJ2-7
CSATLDRGMDEQYF
TGCAGTGCTACATTGGACAGGGGAATGGACGAGCAGTACTTC
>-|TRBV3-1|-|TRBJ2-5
CASSPPGAQGETQYF
TGTGCCAGCAGCCCGCCGGGCGCCCAGGGAGAGACCCAGTACTTC
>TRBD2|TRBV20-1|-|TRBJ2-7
CSASATSGRWYEQYF
TGCAGTGCTAGCGCCACTAGCGGGAGATGGTACGAGCAGTACTTC
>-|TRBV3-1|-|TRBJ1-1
CASRDSTTEAFF
TGTGCCAGCAGAGACAGCACGACTGAAGCTTTCTTT
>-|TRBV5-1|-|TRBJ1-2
CASSLIGSYEGVGYTF
TGCGCCAGCAGCTTGATCGGGTCCTATGAGGGTGTGGGCTACACCTTC
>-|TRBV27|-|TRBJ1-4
CASSFAFGGNEKLFF
TGTGCCAGCAGTTTTGCCTTCGGGGGGAATGAAAAACTGTTTTTT
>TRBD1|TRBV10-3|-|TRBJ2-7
CAIEASGTGAGEQYF
TGTGCCATCGAGGCTTCCGGGACAGGGGCTGGAGAGCAGTACTTC
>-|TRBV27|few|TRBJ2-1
CASSRQSSYNEQFF
TGTGCCAGCAGCCGGCAGAGCTCCTACAATGAGCAGTTCTTC
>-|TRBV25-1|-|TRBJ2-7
CASSKEQGYDEQYF
TGTGCCAGCAGCAAAGAACAGGGTTACGACGAGCAGTACTTC
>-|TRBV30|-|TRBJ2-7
CAWRPRDYEQYF
TGTGCCTGGAGGCCCAGGGATTACGAGCAGTACTTC
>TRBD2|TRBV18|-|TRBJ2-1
CASSPWFSGSFTEQFF
TGTGCCAGCTCACCATGGTTTAGCGGGAGTTTCACTGAGCAGTTCTTC
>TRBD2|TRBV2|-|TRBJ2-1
CASSELAGPPEQFF
TGTGCCAGCAGTGAACTAGCGGGTCCCCCGGAGCAGTTCTTC
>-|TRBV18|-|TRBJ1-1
CASSPGMQGTEAFF
TGTGCCAGCTCACCCGGAATGCAGGGCACTGAAGCTTTCTTT
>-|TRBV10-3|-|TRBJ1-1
CAISEARQMTEAFF
TGTGCCATCAGTGAGGCCCGACAGATGACTGAAGCTTTCTTT
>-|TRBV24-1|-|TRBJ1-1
CATSEGQPDEAFF
TGTGCCACCAGTGAAGGGCAGCCGGATGAAGCTTTCTTT
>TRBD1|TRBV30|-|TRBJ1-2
CAWRGGQAYGYTF
TGTGCCTGGAGAGGGGGACAGGCCTATGGCTACACCTTC
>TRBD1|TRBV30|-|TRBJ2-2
CAWREWGQQDTGELFF
TGTGCCTGGAGGGAGTGGGGACAGCAAGACACCGGGGAGCTGTTTTTT
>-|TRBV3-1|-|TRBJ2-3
CASSRNLDTQYF
TGTGCCAGCAGTCGGAACCTAGATACGCAGTATTTT
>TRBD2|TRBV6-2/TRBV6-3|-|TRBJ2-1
CASNRSGKFYNEQFF
TGTGCCAGCAACCGTAGCGGGAAATTCTACAATGAGCAGTTCTTC
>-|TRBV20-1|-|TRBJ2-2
CSARPRGRGGTGELFF
TGCAGTGCTAGGCCCCGGGGAAGGGGGGGCACCGGGGAGCTGTTTTTT
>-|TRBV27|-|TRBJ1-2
CASSNGIYGYTF
TGTGCCAGCAGTAACGGGATATATGGCTACACCTTC
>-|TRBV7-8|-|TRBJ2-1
CASSLIGQGYNEQFF
TGTGCCAGCAGCTTAATCGGGCAGGGCTACAATGAGCAGTTCTTC
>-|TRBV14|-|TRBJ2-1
CASSQVRGALFHNEQFF
TGTGCCAGCAGCCAAGTCCGCGGGGCACTGTTCCACAATGAGCAGTTCTTC
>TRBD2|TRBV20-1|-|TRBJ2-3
CSARVASGATDTQYF
TGCAGTGCTAGAGTCGCTAGCGGTGCCACAGATACGCAGTATTTT
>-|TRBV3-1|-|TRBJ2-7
CASSRLGYEQYF
TGTGCCAGCAGCCGCCTGGGGTACGAGCAGTACTTC
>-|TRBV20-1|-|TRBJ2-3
CSAREGADTQYF
TGCAGTGCTAGAGAGGGCGCAGATACGCAGTATTTT
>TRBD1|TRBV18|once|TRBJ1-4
CASSPRTGINEKLFF
TGTGCCAGCTCACCCCGGACAGGGATAAATGAAAAACTGTTTTTT
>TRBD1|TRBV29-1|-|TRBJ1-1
CSSRQGDTEAFF
TGCAGCTCACGACAGGGGGACACTGAAGCTTTCTTT
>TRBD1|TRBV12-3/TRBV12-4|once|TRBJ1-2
CASSLRLQGIGGYTF
TGTGCCAGCAGTTTAAGGCTACAGGGGATAGGCGGCTACACCTTC